The T cell receptor beta chain under discussion was sequenced for a study of Ad26.COV2.S vaccination and SARS-CoV-2 variants. Study-level background: Of the COV1001 trial arms, the Ad26.COV2.S arm included the donor. Into the muscle, Ad26.COV2.S was dosed once or twice, 56 days apart.

Regarding this clone: The antigen remains undetermined.

In germline, CDR1 is LNHDA, CDR2 SQIVND (reference sequence). This CDR3 contains 14 residues. The V and J ends lost 3 bases and 4 bases respectively, with 11 bases between them. TCRdb keeps only in-frame clones here, not all; method: immunoSEQ multiplex PCR. Among under 500,000 clones listed, 92% were seen once. General study results and limits: Reports say spike-specific CD8+ and CD4+ T cell responses covered substantial breadth after vaccination. Breadth and depth estimates from TCRs may understate total T cell responses.

The treatment denotes: 19 received Ad26.COV2.S at low or high dose, single or two shots; roughly five received placebo; per-sample allocation not given. Each sample was drawn 63 days after the first injection (of vaccine or placebo). The starting material was peripheral blood, obtained in a trial of Ad26.COV2.S vaccine versus placebo. The sequence derives from a person aged 18 to 59 who received the Ad26.COV2.S COVID-19 vaccine or a placebo. The rearrangement links TRBV19 to TRBJ2-3; tentatively, D is TRBD1 or TRBD2 (5 bases each). As DNA, the CDR3 is TGTGCCAGTAGTATTGGGGGAGTCCCAGATACGCAGTATTTT. It translates to CASSIGGVPDTQYF.